The sequence of this T cell receptor beta chain was determined in a study of T cells in Graves' hyperthyroidism and ophthalmopathy. This CDR3 region has 16 residues. The V and J ends lost 0 bases and 0 bases respectively, with 11 bases between them. Germline-derived CDR1 and CDR2 are SGDLS and YYNGEE. Amplified TCR beta CDR3 regions derived from RNA transcripts. The primer set for the first-round RT-PCR of the TCR CDR3 was HTBI. One entry per CDR3 protein, called by TCRdb with MiXCR from the multiplex PCR reads. The sample shows roughly 180,000 distinct CDR3 sequences, approximately 9% of them seen only once. This clonotype was counted ten times or more.

This clonotype originated in a young woman with Graves' hyperthyroidism that later progressed to Graves' ophthalmopathy. Specimen: blood. The chain uses TRBV9 and TRBJ2-3; D not resolved. CDR3 sequence: CASSVGWTSSTDTQYF. CDR3 sequence (DNA): TGTGCCAGCAGCGTAGGGTGGACGAGTAGCACAGATACGCAGTATTTT.